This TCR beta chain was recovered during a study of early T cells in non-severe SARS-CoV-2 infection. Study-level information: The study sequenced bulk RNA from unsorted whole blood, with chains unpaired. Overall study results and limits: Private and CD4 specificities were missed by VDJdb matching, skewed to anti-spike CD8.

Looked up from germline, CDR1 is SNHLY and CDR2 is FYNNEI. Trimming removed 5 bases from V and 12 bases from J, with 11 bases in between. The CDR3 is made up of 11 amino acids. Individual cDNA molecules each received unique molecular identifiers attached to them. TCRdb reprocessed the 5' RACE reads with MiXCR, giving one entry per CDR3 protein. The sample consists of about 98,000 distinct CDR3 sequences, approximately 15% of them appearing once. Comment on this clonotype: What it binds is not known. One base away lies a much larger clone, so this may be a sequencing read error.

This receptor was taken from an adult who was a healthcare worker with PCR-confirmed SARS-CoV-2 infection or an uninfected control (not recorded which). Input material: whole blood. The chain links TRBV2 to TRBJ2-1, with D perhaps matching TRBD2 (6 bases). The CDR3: CASSSGSAQFF. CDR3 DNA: TGTGCCAGCAGTTCCGGGAGCGCGCAGTTCTTC.